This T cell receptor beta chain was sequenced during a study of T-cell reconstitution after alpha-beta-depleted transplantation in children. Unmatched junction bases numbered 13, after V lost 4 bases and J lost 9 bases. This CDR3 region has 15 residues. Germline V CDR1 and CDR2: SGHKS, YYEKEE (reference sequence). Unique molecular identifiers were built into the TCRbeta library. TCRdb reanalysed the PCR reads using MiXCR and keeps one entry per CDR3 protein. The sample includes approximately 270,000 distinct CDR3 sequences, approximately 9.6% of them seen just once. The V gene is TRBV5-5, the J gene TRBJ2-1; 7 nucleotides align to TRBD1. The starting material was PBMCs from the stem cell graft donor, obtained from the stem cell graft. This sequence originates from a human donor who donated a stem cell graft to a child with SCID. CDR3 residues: CASSPTYGTEIEQFF. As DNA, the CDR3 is TGTGCCAGCAGCCCTACGTATGGGACAGAGATTGAGCAGTTCTTC.